This T cell receptor beta chain emerged from a study of tumor-infiltrating lymphocytes in primary liver carcinoma. Co-extraction of RNA and DNA was performed on about 19-31 mg of unsorted bulk tissue. Patients' primary liver carcinoma was surgically resected. A note on this clonotype: Antigen: not known. A junction boundary mismatches the germline segment, possibly from a read error.

Study-wide findings and caveats: Less overlap was seen in tumor-adjacent and tumor-blood pairs than in tumor region pairs. Top clones occupying all five tumor regions numbered only about 7-24%.

Germline V CDR1 and CDR2: SEHNR, FQNEAQ (reference sequence). The CDR3 consists of 14 residues. From approximately 490 ng total RNA, TCR beta cDNA was generated with a primer in the constant region. A slightly modified ARM-PCR protocol with three nested multiplex PCR rounds produced these TCR beta libraries. Primers for the first two PCR rounds were TRBV1-TRBV30 forward primers and a C-beta reverse primer (about 9 cycles per round). TCRdb analysed the multiplex PCR reads with MiXCR anew, one entry per CDR3 protein. The table has under 200,000 distinct CDR3 sequences, roughly 80% seen once. The sample was tumor tissue from primary liver carcinoma. The sequence came from a man aged 40-49 years with primary liver carcinoma and hepatitis B virus infection. This sequence joins TRBV7-9 and TRBJ1-2, with a tentative D call TRBD1 (6 bases). CDR3 sequence reads: CASSWAGDSYGHTF. The CDR3 DNA reads as TGTGCCAGCAGCTGGGCAGGGGATAGTTATGGCCACACCTTC.